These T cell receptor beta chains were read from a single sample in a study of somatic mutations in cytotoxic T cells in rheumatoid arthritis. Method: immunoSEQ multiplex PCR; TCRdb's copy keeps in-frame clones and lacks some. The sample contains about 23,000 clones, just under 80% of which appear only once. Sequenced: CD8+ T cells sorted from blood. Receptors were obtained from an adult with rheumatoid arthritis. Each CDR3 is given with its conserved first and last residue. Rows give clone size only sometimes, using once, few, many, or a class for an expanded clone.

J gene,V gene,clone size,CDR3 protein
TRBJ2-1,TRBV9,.,CASSVGQENNEQFF
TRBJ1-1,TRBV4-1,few,CASSQDDAPANTEAFF
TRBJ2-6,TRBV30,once,CAWSLGSGANVLTF
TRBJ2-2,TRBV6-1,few,CASSSGLHTGELFF
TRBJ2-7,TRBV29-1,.,CSVDGLGSGRDYEQYF
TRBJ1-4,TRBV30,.,CAWSDRTEKSGEKLFF
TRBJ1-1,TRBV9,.,CASSVLGAGGDTEAFF
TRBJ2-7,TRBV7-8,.,CASSFWDRGPYEQYF
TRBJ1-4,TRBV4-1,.,CASSQVGLGEKLFF
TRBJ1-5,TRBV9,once,CASSVGGGEEPQHF
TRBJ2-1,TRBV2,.,CASSERLGFGNEQFF
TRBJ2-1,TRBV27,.,CASSELGTGGFGEQFF
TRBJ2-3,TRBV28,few,CASTRSGAYTDTQYF
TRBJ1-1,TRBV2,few,CASSPQEAFF
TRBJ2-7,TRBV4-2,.,CASSQDAGALAGEQYF
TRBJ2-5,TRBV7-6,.,CASSFIRARETQYF
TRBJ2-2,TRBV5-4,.,CASSSPFQGAGELFF
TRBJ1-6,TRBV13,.,CASSLESGTYNSPLHF
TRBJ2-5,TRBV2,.,CASSEALRIQETQYF
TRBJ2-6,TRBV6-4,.,CASSDGGFHSGANVLTF
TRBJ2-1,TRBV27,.,CASSLAGFETYNEQFF
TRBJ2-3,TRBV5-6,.,CASSPGARDTQYF
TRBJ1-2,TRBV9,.,CASSEDRMNGYTF